What follows describes a single T cell receptor beta chain. The antigen is unknown. In germline, CDR1 is SGHTA, CDR2 FQGNSA. This CDR3 is 13 amino acids long. V was trimmed by 1 base and J by 5 bases, leaving 8 bases between them. In making TCR cDNA, 5'RACE template switching added a universal primer site and UMIs to it. In TCRdb, the 5' RACE reads were re-called with MiXCR into one record per CDR3 protein. Of about 370,000 distinct CDR3 sequences detected, roughly 11% appear once; the ten largest clones hold less than 20%. This sample is drawn from a study of T cells after yellow fever vaccination. Whole-study findings and limits: Shared CD4/CD8 clonotypes were a small share, likely from convergent recombination. The study re-detected most primary-vaccination clones after the booster (approximately 96% CD4, almost 90% CD8).

This chain links TRBV7-2 with TRBJ2-5; D unclear. Source: PBMCs, taken on the day of the first yellow fever vaccination. The sequence came from a man aged 18 to 30 who received the YFV17D yellow fever vaccine. The CDR3 spells CASSLGPMETQYF. CDR3 sequence (DNA): TGTGCCAGCAGCTTAGGACCCATGGAGACCCAGTACTTC.